A selection of T cell receptor beta chains follows, all from one sample in a study of response to subunit inactivated influenza vaccine. TCRdb re-called the RT-PCR reads with MiXCR, one entry per CDR3 protein. The sample holds hundreds of thousands of distinct CDR3 sequences, 10% to 15% seen once. Here the sequenced sample was PBMCs from blood, taken roughly 6 weeks after vaccination. The receptors shown here come from a man aged 50 to 59 who received an inactivated influenza vaccine. The CDR3 runs from the conserved cysteine through the conserved F or W.

j_gene,v_gene,CDR3aa
TRBJ2-6,TRBV18,CASSPLRQGATSGANVLTF
TRBJ2-7,TRBV15,CATSRAGTGGYEQYF
TRBJ2-7,TRBV7-2,CASSLLDSYEQYF
TRBJ1-1,TRBV20-1,CSALNTGGVGAEAFF
TRBJ2-2,TRBV4-3,CASSQARGTNTGELFF
TRBJ2-7,TRBV7-8,CASSPRPPYEQYF
TRBJ2-1,TRBV4-2,CASSPTSGTYEQFF
TRBJ2-5,TRBV5-1,CASRPGGAIETQYF
TRBJ2-3,TRBV5-1,CASNSGVGPTDTQYF
TRBJ1-2,TRBV12-3/TRBV12-4,CASSLGGQGARGYTF
TRBJ2-5,TRBV5-1,CASSLVGQETQYF
TRBJ2-5,TRBV6-1,CASSAGTGGETQYF
TRBJ1-1,TRBV5-6,CASSTSNTEAFF
TRBJ2-7,TRBV6-1,CASSEVEGSSYEQYF
TRBJ1-2,TRBV20-1,CSARDLYEPSNYGYTF
TRBJ2-7,TRBV28,CASSFEGRDPTYEQYF
TRBJ2-3,TRBV7-2,CASSQQRADTQYF
TRBJ1-1,TRBV13,CASSSRTSMGAEAFF
TRBJ2-7,TRBV20-1,CSASGQSYEQYF
TRBJ1-6,TRBV20-1,CSALLGALGYYNSPLHF
TRBJ2-7,TRBV6-2/TRBV6-3,CATEERVSYEQYF
TRBJ2-3,TRBV2,CASSVGILTDTQYF
TRBJ2-2,TRBV11-3,CASSVAGSGTGELFF
TRBJ2-1,TRBV12-3/TRBV12-4,CASRLASRPTEQFF
TRBJ2-1,TRBV7-9,CAAAPSYNEQFF
TRBJ2-5,TRBV25-1,CASIRRRDGYSQFSDGETQYF
TRBJ2-3,TRBV25-1,CASSSLGYSTDTQYF
TRBJ2-1,TRBV15,CATSRTGAYYNEQFF
TRBJ2-3,TRBV9,CASSWTTMGDTQYF
TRBJ2-5,TRBV7-9,CASSLETGGQTQYF
TRBJ2-3,TRBV20-1,CSAAQRGAGTDTQYF
TRBJ1-5,TRBV18,CASSRTSLGGNQPQHF
TRBJ2-5,TRBV20-1,CSANGGQETQYF
TRBJ2-7,TRBV29-1,CSVDSGMMGEQYF
TRBJ2-7,TRBV18,CASSPPVLAGGYEQYF
TRBJ1-2,TRBV3-1,CASSQDALRGDGYTF
TRBJ2-5,TRBV12-3/TRBV12-4,CASRLWGTETQYF
TRBJ2-3,TRBV5-1,CASSPGTSGSDTQYF
TRBJ1-1,TRBV20-1,CSAKQGGTEAFF
TRBJ2-5,TRBV27,CASSPGARGETQYF
TRBJ1-1,TRBV7-2,CVSSLVGTNTEAFF